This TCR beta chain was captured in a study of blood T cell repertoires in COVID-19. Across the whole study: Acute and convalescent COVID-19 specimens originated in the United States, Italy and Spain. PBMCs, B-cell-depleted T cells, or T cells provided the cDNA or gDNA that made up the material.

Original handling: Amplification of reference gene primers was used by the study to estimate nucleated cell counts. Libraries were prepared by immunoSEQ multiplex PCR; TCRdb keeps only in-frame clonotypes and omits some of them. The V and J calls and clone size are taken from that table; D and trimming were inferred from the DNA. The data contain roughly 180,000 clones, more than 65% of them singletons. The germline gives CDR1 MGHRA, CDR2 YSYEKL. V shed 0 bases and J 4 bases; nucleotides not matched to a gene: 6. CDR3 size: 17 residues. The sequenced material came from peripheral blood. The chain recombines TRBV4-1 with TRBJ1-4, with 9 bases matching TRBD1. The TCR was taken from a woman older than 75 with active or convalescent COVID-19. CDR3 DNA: TGCGCCAGCAGCCAAGAATCGACAGGGGGATTTAATGAAAAACTGTTTTTT. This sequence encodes CASSQESTGGFNEKLFF.